The sequence of this T cell receptor beta chain was determined in a study of blood T cell repertoires in COVID-19 (dated by TCRdb to 2020 to 2022). For context, the study as a whole: Samples from collaborators originated in the United States, Italy and Spain and spanned both the acute and convalescent phases of COVID-19. Samples came from the ongoing ImmuneRACE study (first 160 participants) plus 1,254 subjects from 6 global collaborators. HLA class I and class II types, where available, came from metadata supplied by the sample provider rather than from assay-based typing. The repertoires were made available in a free public database intended to serve as a resource for research on the immune response to SARS-CoV-2. Subjects who had been exposed to COVID-19, were actively infected with it, or had recovered from it provided the deeply sampled blood TCRbeta repertoires that made up the dataset. The material from the prospective study consisted of cDNA or gDNA derived from T cells, B-cell-depleted T cells, or PBMCs. Sample metadata almost always included a de-identified subject ID, COVID-19 status, age in years and sex.

As regards this clone: The antigen it recognizes is unknown. Base qualities are not provided; no much larger clone lies one nucleotide away.

The immunoSEQ Assay, a bias-controlled multiplex PCR, was used to amplify TCRbeta CDR3 regions from genomic DNA. Per the authors' processing: The number of nucleated cells in each sample was estimated by amplification of reference gene primers within the assay. To quantify the absolute abundance of each unique TCRbeta CDR3 rearrangement, sequence reads were collapsed and filtered. For each sample, productive Simpson clonality was calculated as the square root of Simpson's diversity index over productive rearrangements. TCRdb stores this immuneACCESS table with in-frame sequences only. Part of the clones is absent; in the studies checked, under half of the shortfall reflects unresolved V genes, and no reason is known for the rest. The V and J calls and clone size were taken over from that table, and D and trimming were inferred from the DNA. Counted in this sample were about 300,000 clones; under 90% of them appeared once. 4% to 5% of the sample rests with the top ten.

Enrolling through a virtual design, the prospective study's participants ranged in age from roughly 18 to 95 years and lived across 20 to 30 United States geographic areas. Cohort assignment in the prospective study relied on participant-reported clinical history from a screening survey and a study questionnaire. For ImmuneRACE Cohort 3, a participant was defined as recovered based on two consecutive negative NP/OP PCR tests, clearance by a healthcare professional, or resolution of symptoms. Each participant in the prospective study had whole blood, serum and a nasopharyngeal or oropharyngeal swab collected by mobile phlebotomists. Participants in the prospective study had the option to provide additional blood draws and questionnaires over a 2-month period. Blood samples from the prospective study were shipped frozen or at room temperature prior to DNA extraction. Study-level results and caveats: The amount of clinical and demographic metadata varied by source and participant and was provided uncurated.

The source of this sequence is a man aged 25 to 40 who had recovered from COVID-19. Specimen: PBMCs or T cells enriched from blood (not recorded which).

The DNA reads as follows: TGTGCCAGCACCGCGCGGACAGATACGCAGTATTTT. Its translation reads: CASTARTDTQYF. The chain uses TRBV6-5 and TRBJ2-3; the D gene remains uncertain. CDR1 MNHEY and CDR2 SVGAGI were looked up in the germline V gene. V and J are truncated by 7 bases and 3 bases respectively, leaving an intervening sequence of 8 bases. CDR3 length: 12 amino acids, cysteine to phenylalanine. This entry keeps only the CDR3 DNA: 36 bases, framed from base 1.